This T cell receptor (beta chain) is from a study of blood T cell repertoires in COVID-19. About the research overall: Spain, Italy and the United States supplied samples that represented acute and convalescent COVID-19.

Original handling: Amplifying reference gene primers gave estimates of nucleated cell counts. The table came from immunoSEQ multiplex PCR; TCRdb's copy has only in-frame clones and leaves some out. V, J and clone size are taken as reported in that table, and D and trimming were inferred from the DNA itself. In the table there are fewer than 250,000 clones, around 79% of which are singletons. This clone was recorded a few times. The sequence derives from a woman aged 50 to 60 with acute or convalescent COVID-19. Material for sequencing was peripheral blood.

CDR3 in amino acids: CASSEGVGGGMEKLFF. CDR3 DNA sequence: TGTGCCAGCAGTGAAGGAGTAGGCGGGGGGATGGAAAAACTGTTTTTT. The chain employs TRBV6-1 and TRBJ1-4; TRBD1 might be the D (5 bases). The V and J ends lost 1 base and 8 bases respectively, with 17 bases between them. Germline loops: CDR1 MNHNS, CDR2 SASEGT. The CDR3 length is 16 residues.